A selection of T cell receptor beta chains follows, all from one sample in a study of blood T cell repertoires in COVID-19. Libraries were prepared by immunoSEQ multiplex PCR; TCRdb keeps only in-frame clonotypes and omits some of them. The sample lists about 300,000 clones; about nine tenths were seen once. The sequenced sample was PBMCs or T cells enriched from blood (not recorded which). All receptors derive from a woman aged 40 to 50 who had recovered from COVID-19. The CDR3 runs from the conserved cysteine through the conserved F or W. D genes are given only for firm matches. Part of the rows lack a size; the others show once, few, many or a class for expanded clones.

CASSFSRGGGNSPLHF TGTGCCAGCAGCTTCTCCCGCGGGGGAGGTAATTCACCCCTCCACTTT TRBJ1-6 NA NA TRBV7-9
CATSRDKTGFGANVLTF TGTGCCACCAGCAGAGATAAGACAGGATTCGGGGCCAACGTCCTGACTTTC TRBJ2-6 NA NA TRBV15
CASSASHGTRGGQETQYF TGTGCCAGCAGTGCATCCCACGGGACTAGGGGGGGACAAGAGACCCAGTACTTC TRBJ2-5 NA TRBD2 TRBV27
CASSPLRGDRGYNEQFF TGTGCCAGCAGTCCACTACGGGGGGACAGGGGTTACAATGAGCAGTTCTTC TRBJ2-1 NA TRBD1 TRBV25-1
CASSLALAGAYNEQFF TGTGCCAGCAGCTTAGCACTAGCGGGGGCCTACAATGAGCAGTTCTTC TRBJ2-1 NA TRBD2 TRBV7-9
CASSIVGQVSGNTIYF TGTGCCAGTAGTATAGTGGGACAGGTCTCTGGAAACACCATATATTTT TRBJ1-3 NA TRBD1 TRBV19
CSVKREGRTDTQYF TGCAGCGTTAAACGGGAGGGCCGCACAGATACGCAGTATTTT TRBJ2-3 NA TRBD2 TRBV29-1
CAWNSLAQGTDSYNSPLHF TGTGCCTGGAATTCCCTGGCGCAGGGGACCGACTCCTATAATTCACCCCTCCACTTT TRBJ1-6 NA NA TRBV30
CASSSNPGTAGYGYTF TGTGCCAGCAGCTCCAACCCCGGGACAGCGGGCTATGGCTACACCTTC TRBJ1-2 once TRBD1 TRBV7-3
CSAPLGGQGYF TGCAGTGCCCCTTTGGGGGGACAGGGGTACTTC TRBJ2-5 NA TRBD1 TRBV20-1
CASSLTGNTEAFF TGTGCCAGCAGCCTGACGGGGAACACTGAAGCTTTCTTT TRBJ1-1 NA NA TRBV3-1/TRBV3-2
CASSQDRAETQYF TGTGCCAGCAGTCAAGACAGGGCGGAGACCCAGTACTTC TRBJ2-5 NA TRBD1 TRBV11-2
CAMGGQVDYGYTF TGTGCCATGGGGGGACAGGTCGACTATGGCTACACCTTC TRBJ1-2 NA TRBD1 TRBV7-9
CASSEGQGIYEQYF TGTGCCAGCAGTGAGGGACAGGGCATCTACGAGCAGTACTTC TRBJ2-7 NA TRBD1 TRBV25-1
CASSPWANSGNTIYF TGTGCCAGTTCCCCTTGGGCGAACTCTGGAAACACCATATATTTT TRBJ1-3 NA NA TRBV19
CSVGPGTGRETQYF TGCAGCGTTGGCCCCGGGACAGGGAGGGAGACCCAGTACTTC TRBJ2-5 NA TRBD1 TRBV29-1
CASSPWTGETGELFF TGTGCCAGCAGCCCCTGGACAGGGGAAACCGGGGAGCTGTTTTTT TRBJ2-2 NA TRBD1 TRBV3-1/TRBV3-2
CASSTRTDLYGYTF TGTGCCAGCAGCACCCGGACAGACCTCTATGGCTACACCTTC TRBJ1-2 NA NA TRBV9
CASSPWGRGSNYGYTF TGCGCCAGCAGCCCTTGGGGACGGGGGTCAAACTATGGCTACACCTTC TRBJ1-2 few NA TRBV5-1
CASSLGLAGSDTQYF TGCGCCAGCAGCTTGGGACTAGCGGGGAGTGATACGCAGTATTTT TRBJ2-3 NA TRBD2 TRBV5-1
CASRTKGRGNTEAFF TGTGCCAGCCGCACGAAAGGGAGGGGAAATACTGAAGCTTTCTTT TRBJ1-1 NA NA TRBV19
CASSLGFYEQYF TGTGCCAGCAGCCTGGGCTTCTACGAGCAGTACTTC TRBJ2-7 NA NA TRBV7-2
CSARPDRDSAFF TGCAGCGCAAGACCGGACAGGGACTCTGCTTTCTTT TRBJ1-1 NA TRBD1 TRBV29-1
CASSFGPLVDTQYF TGTGCCAGCAGTTTCGGTCCCCTGGTAGATACGCAGTATTTT TRBJ2-3 NA NA TRBV27
CASRKTSGRSNEQFF TGTGCCAGTAGGAAAACTAGCGGGAGATCCAATGAGCAGTTCTTC TRBJ2-1 NA TRBD2 TRBV19
CASSWGETGTDSNQPQHF TGTGCCAGCAGCTGGGGCGAGACAGGGACCGATAGCAATCAGCCCCAGCATTTT TRBJ1-5 NA TRBD1 TRBV7-8
CASSLLQDETQYF TGCGCCAGCAGCTTGTTGCAGGATGAGACCCAGTACTTC TRBJ2-5 NA NA TRBV5-1
CSVNRGGNTEAFF TGCAGCGTTAACAGGGGAGGAAACACTGAAGCTTTCTTT TRBJ1-1 NA TRBD1 TRBV29-1
CASRRTGQRATEAFF TGTGCCAGCAGGCGGACGGGTCAGAGGGCCACTGAAGCTTTCTTT TRBJ1-1 NA NA TRBV14
CAISESLAGVDEQYF TGTGCCATCAGTGAGTCGCTAGCGGGAGTCGACGAGCAGTACTTC TRBJ2-7 NA TRBD2 TRBV10-3
CASRIGGSGANVLTF TGTGCCAGTAGAATAGGAGGCTCTGGGGCCAACGTCCTGACTTTC TRBJ2-6 NA NA TRBV19
CAWSPTGVHEQYF TGTGCCTGGAGCCCGACAGGGGTTCACGAGCAGTACTTC TRBJ2-7 NA TRBD1 TRBV30
CASSPRGQDAYEQYF TGTGCCAGCTCACCCCGAGGACAGGATGCCTACGAGCAGTACTTC TRBJ2-7 NA TRBD1 TRBV18
CASSLNPPSGGARQFF TGTGCCAGCAGCTTAAATCCGCCTAGCGGGGGGGCCCGTCAGTTCTTC TRBJ2-1 NA TRBD2 TRBV7-3
CASSRSGYQPQHF TGTGCCAGCAGCCGATCAGGGTACCAGCCCCAGCATTTT TRBJ1-5 NA NA TRBV5-6
CASSAFGTGSGGYTF TGTGCCAGCAGCGCCTTCGGGACAGGGTCTGGGGGCTACACCTTC TRBJ1-2 NA TRBD1 TRBV9
CASSDSGVSLLFNYGYTF TGTGCCAGCAGTGATAGCGGGGTCTCCCTACTATTCAACTATGGCTACACCTTC TRBJ1-2 NA NA TRBV6-9
CASSQRLRDSPGANEKLFF TGTGCCAGCTCACAACGACTAAGGGACTCCCCCGGGGCTAATGAAAAACTGTTTTTT TRBJ1-4 NA NA TRBV18
CAWSVLAGELAKNIQYF TGTGCCTGGAGTGTGCTAGCGGGAGAGCTAGCCAAAAACATTCAGTACTTC TRBJ2-4 NA TRBD2 TRBV30
CASSGQGPDTQYF TGCGCCAGCAGCGGACAGGGTCCAGATACGCAGTATTTT TRBJ2-3 NA TRBD1 TRBV5-1
CASSRLAEYNEQFF TGTGCCTCCTCGAGACTAGCGGAGTACAATGAGCAGTTCTTC TRBJ2-1 NA TRBD2 TRBV30
CASSIRGGADYGYTF TGTGCCAGTAGTATAAGGGGGGGCGCGGACTATGGCTACACCTTC TRBJ1-2 NA NA TRBV19
CASSFLGGGRNTEAFF TGTGCCAGCAGCTTCTTGGGCGGGGGCAGGAACACTGAAGCTTTCTTT TRBJ1-1 NA NA TRBV5-6
CASSLGGLRPSSQYF TGTGCCAGCAGCTTAGGCGGACTGAGACCTTCATCCCAGTACTTC TRBJ2-5 once NA TRBV11-3
CAWSLVSGGTTLGGYTF TGTGCCTGGAGTCTAGTCTCCGGGGGTACAACCCTGGGTGGCTACACCTTC TRBJ1-2 NA NA TRBV30
CASSYRTGGDYGYTF TGTGCCAGCAGTTACCGGACAGGGGGCGACTATGGCTACACCTTC TRBJ1-2 NA TRBD1 TRBV6-5
CASSMHGAYEQYF TGTGCCAGTAGTATGCACGGAGCCTACGAGCAGTACTTC TRBJ2-7 NA NA TRBV19
CASSLSMLGDTGELFF TGTGCCAGCAGCTTGTCGATGTTAGGGGACACCGGGGAGCTGTTTTTT TRBJ2-2 NA NA TRBV7-2
CASSLFLGNQPQHF TGCGCCAGCAGCTTGTTTTTAGGCAATCAGCCCCAGCATTTT TRBJ1-5 NA NA TRBV5-1
CASSVGTGSNQPQHF TGTGCCAGCAGCGTAGGGACAGGGTCTAATCAGCCCCAGCATTTT TRBJ1-5 NA TRBD1 TRBV7-9
CASSPPDRAGYTF TGTGCCAGCTCACCTCCGGACAGGGCTGGCTACACCTTC TRBJ1-2 NA TRBD1 TRBV18
CASSLFVGQEAFF TGTGCCAGCAGTTTATTCGTCGGACAAGAAGCTTTCTTT TRBJ1-1 NA NA TRBV28